This T cell receptor (beta chain) was observed in a study of graft-versus-host responses after intestinal transplantation. Study context: Recipients were given multivisceral, liver-intestinal, or isolated intestinal transplants.

Comments on this clone: The target antigen is unknown.

Assay used: immunoSEQ multiplex PCR; TCRdb lists only in-frame clones, some missing. The table lists around 99,000 clones, approximately 86% of them singletons. The germline V gene has CDR1 LNHDA and CDR2 SQIVND (reference sequence). The CDR3 is made up of 14 amino acids. V shed 3 bases and J shed 2 bases, with 10 bases lying between them. The specimen comprised unstimulated CD4+ T cells sorted from spleen or lymph node cells, sampled before transplant. The chain employs TRBV19 and TRBJ2-5; D remains unclear. The receptor comes from a human donor who was the organ donor for an intestinal transplant. CDR3 region: CASSMRPQQETQYF. The CDR3 DNA reads as TGTGCCAGTAGTATGAGGCCTCAGCAAGAGACCCAGTACTTC.